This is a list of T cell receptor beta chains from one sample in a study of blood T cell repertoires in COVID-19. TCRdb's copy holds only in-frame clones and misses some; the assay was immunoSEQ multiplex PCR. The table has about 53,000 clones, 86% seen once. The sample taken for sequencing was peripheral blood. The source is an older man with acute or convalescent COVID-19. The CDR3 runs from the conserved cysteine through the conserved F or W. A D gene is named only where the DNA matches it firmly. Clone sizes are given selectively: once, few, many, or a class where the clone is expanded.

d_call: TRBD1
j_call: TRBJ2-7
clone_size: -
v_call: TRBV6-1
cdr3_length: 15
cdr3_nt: TGTGCCAGCAGTGAGGACAGGGGACGCTCCTACGAGCAGTACTTC
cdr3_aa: CASSEDRGRSYEQYF

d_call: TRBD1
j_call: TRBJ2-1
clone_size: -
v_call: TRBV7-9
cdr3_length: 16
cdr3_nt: TGTGCCAGCAGCCCGGGCCCCGGGACAGGGTACAATGAGCAGTTCTTC
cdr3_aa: CASSPGPGTGYNEQFF

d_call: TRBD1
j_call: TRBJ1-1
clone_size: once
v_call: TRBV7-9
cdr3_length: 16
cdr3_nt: TGTGCCAGCAGCCCCCCCGGACAGGGGATGAACACTGAAGCTTTCTTT
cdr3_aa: CASSPPGQGMNTEAFF

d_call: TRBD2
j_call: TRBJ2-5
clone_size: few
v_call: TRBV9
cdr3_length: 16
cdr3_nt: TGTGCCAGCAGCGTAGAGCTAGCGGGGGGCCGAGAGACCCAGTACTTC
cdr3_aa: CASSVELAGGRETQYF

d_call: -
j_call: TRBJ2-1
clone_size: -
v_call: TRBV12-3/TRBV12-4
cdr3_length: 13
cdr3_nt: TGTGCCAGCAGTCCCTCGGGACTCCTCGGAAAGTTCTTC
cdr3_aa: CASSPSGLLGKFF

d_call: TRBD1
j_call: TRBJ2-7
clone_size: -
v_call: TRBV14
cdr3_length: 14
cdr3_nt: TGTGCCAGCAGCCGAGACAGGGGGCGCTACGAGCAGTACTTC
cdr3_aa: CASSRDRGRYEQYF

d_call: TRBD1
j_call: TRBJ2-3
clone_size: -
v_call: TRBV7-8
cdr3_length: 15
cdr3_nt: TGTGCCAGCAGCCCTGACAGGGGGAGGACAGATACGCAGTATTTT
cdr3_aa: CASSPDRGRTDTQYF

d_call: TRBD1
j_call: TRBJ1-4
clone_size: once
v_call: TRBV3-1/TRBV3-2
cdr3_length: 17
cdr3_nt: TGTGCCAGCAGCCAAGAATCAAGGGGGCGAGTTAATGAAAAACTGTTTTTT
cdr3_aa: CASSQESRGRVNEKLFF

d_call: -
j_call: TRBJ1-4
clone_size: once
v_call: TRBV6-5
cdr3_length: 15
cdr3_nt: TGTGCCAGCAGTTACGGGGCAAACGCTAATGAAAAACTGTTTTTT
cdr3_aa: CASSYGANANEKLFF

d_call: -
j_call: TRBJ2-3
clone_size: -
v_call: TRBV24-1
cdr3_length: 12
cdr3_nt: TGTGCCACCAGTGTTAGATCAGATACGCAGTATTTT
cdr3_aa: CATSVRSDTQYF

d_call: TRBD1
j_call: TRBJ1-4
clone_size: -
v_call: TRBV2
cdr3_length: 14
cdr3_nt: TGTGCCAGCACCTCACAGGGGGCGAGTGAAAAACTGTTTTTT
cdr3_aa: CASTSQGASEKLFF

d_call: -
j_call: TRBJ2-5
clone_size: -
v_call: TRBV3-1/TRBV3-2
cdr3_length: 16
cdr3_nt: TGTGCCAGCAGCCAAGTCGGGGTGGTGAGGCGGGAGACCCAGTACTTC
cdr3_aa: CASSQVGVVRRETQYF

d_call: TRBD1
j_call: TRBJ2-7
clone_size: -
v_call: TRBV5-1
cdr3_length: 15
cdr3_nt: TGCGCCAGCAGCCCCACCGGGACAGACTCCTACGAGCAGTACTTC
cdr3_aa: CASSPTGTDSYEQYF

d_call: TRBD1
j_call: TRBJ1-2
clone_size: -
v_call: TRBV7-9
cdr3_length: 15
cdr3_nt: TGTGCCAGCAGCTTTACGGGGACAGGGGATAAGGGCTACACCTTC
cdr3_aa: CASSFTGTGDKGYTF

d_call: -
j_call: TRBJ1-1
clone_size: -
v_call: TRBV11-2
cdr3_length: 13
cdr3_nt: TGTGCCAGCAGCTTAGGGAGGGACACTGAAGCTTTCTTT
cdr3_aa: CASSLGRDTEAFF